This T cell receptor (beta chain) stems from a study of blood T cell repertoires in COVID-19. Study overall: Whether acute or convalescent, the COVID-19 samples came from the United States, Italy and Spain.

This clone was detected only a few times. This CDR3 has 15 residues. Germline loops: CDR1 SQVTM, CDR2 ANQGSEA. V dropped 4 bases and J dropped 4; count of bases not matched to a gene: 9. How the authors handled the data: Estimation of nucleated cell counts relied on the amplification of reference gene primers. The assay was immunoSEQ multiplex PCR, and TCRdb's table has in-frame clones only and misses some. V and J calls and clone size are as listed in that table; D and trimming were resolved from the DNA. The sample lists approximately 230,000 clones; approximately 82% were seen once. Sequencing was carried out using peripheral blood. The genes are TRBV29-1 and TRBJ2-1, with TRBD1 identical over 8 bases. This TCR came from an elderly man with acute or convalescent COVID-19. This chain's CDR3 is CSVVDRASIYNEQFF. In DNA form, the CDR3 reads TGCAGCGTTGTGGACAGGGCCTCTATTTACAATGAGCAGTTCTTC.